This T cell receptor beta chain was identified in a study of shared clonotypes between healthy human individuals. Regarding the study as a whole: Naive subsets, compared against memory subsets, generally had larger estimated richness values.

Produced via immunoSEQ multiplex PCR; TCRdb's table is partial and in-frame only. The sample lists about 1.5 million clones; nearly 99% were seen once. Regarding this clone: Its specificity is unknown.

Germline CDR1 and CDR2: LGHNA and YSLEER. The CDR3 totals 13 residues. V was pared by 6 bases and J by 9 bases, with 15 bases between. The sample comprised naive CD4+ T cells sorted from blood. Subset noted: CD45RA+ positively selected. The chain employs TRBV4-3 and TRBJ1-5; no clear D gene. This clonotype was sampled from a man between 25 and 39 years old in good health. The DNA for the CDR3 is TGCGCCAGCAGTCCGGCCTTAACGGCGCCCCAGCATTTT. It is translated as CASSPALTAPQHF.